This T cell receptor beta chain stems from a study of blood T cell repertoires in COVID-19. In the authors' workflow: Amplification from reference gene primers served as the basis for estimated nucleated cell counts. Only in-frame clones appear in the TCRdb table, and some are missing; sequencing was by immunoSEQ multiplex PCR. V, J and clone size derive from that table, while D and trimming were established from the DNA sequence. The data show fewer than 300,000 clones, more than 75% seen once. The germline V gene encodes CDR1 LNHDA and CDR2 SQIVND (reference sequence). V was clipped by 4 bases and J by 0 bases, with 12 bases between them. This CDR3 spans 16 amino acids.

Sample: PBMCs or T cells enriched from blood (not recorded which). This chain joins TRBV19 and TRBJ1-4; tentative D call: TRBD1 (5 bases). The TCR originated in a man between 18 and 29 years old who had recovered from COVID-19. DNA for the CDR3: TGTGCCAGTAGTACGGGCCAGGGTGCAACTAATGAAAAACTGTTTTTT. Translation gives CASSTGQGATNEKLFF.